What follows are 18 T cell receptor beta chains derived from one specimen sequenced in a study of blood T cell repertoires in COVID-19. Clones were sequenced by immunoSEQ multiplex PCR, and TCRdb holds only the in-frame ones, with some missing. Of under 350,000 clones listed, 85% to 90% are singletons. Sequenced material: peripheral blood. The receptors shown here come from a man between 40 and 49 years old with acute or convalescent COVID-19.

This chain uses TRBV6-6 with TRBJ2-3; possible D gene TRBD1, 5 bases. Trimming took off 6 bases at V and 3 bases at J, with 10 bases between the two ends. This CDR3 is 13 amino acids long. Per germline, CDR1 MNHNY and CDR2 SVGAGI (reference sequence). The CDR3, as DNA: TGTGCCAGCAGAGAGACAGCGACAGATACGCAGTATTTT. Translation: CASRETATDTQYF.

The gene calls are TRBV6-5 and TRBJ1-5; D is perhaps TRBD1 (6 bases). Germline V lookup: CDR1 MNHEY, CDR2 SVGAGI. Trimming cost V 4 bases and J 0 bases, with 7 bases left between them. The CDR3 runs to 14 residues. The CDR3 DNA sequence: TGTGCCAGCAGTTCAGGGGATAGCAATCAGCCCCAGCATTTT. Translated, it gives CASSSGDSNQPQHF.

This chain joins TRBV5-4 and TRBJ1-2; 10 positions match TRBD1. The J segment lost 4 bases and the V segment lost 4 bases, leaving 7 bases of the junction unmatched. CDR1 SGHNT and CDR2 YYREEE come from the germline V gene (reference sequence). The CDR3 covers 15 residues. CDR3 sequence reads: CASSPYRDRGYGYTF. The DNA for the CDR3 is TGTGCCAGCAGCCCTTACCGGGACAGGGGCTATGGCTACACCTTC.

The rearrangement links TRBV19 to TRBJ2-2; TRBD1 is a possible D gene (5 bases). The CDR3 sequence is 14 residues long. V was clipped by 5 bases and J by 0 bases, with 7 bases between them. CDR1 LNHDA and CDR2 SQIVND come from the germline V gene (reference sequence). The CDR3 reads CASSQGANTGELFF. The CDR3 DNA follows: TGTGCCAGTAGTCAGGGCGCGAACACCGGGGAGCTGTTTTTT.

The genes are TRBV11-3 and TRBJ1-3, with a tentative D call TRBD1 (5 bases). The V and J ends lost 4 bases and 0 bases respectively, with 7 bases between them. The length of the CDR3 is 14 residues. CDR1 and CDR2 (germline): SGHNT, YENEEA. The CDR3 DNA follows: TGTGCCAGCAGCTCAGGGATCTCTGGAAACACCATATATTTT. It translates to CASSSGISGNTIYF.

This rearrangement joins TRBV5-4 to TRBJ2-7, with D possibly being TRBD2 (6 bases). The ends were cut back, 0 bases at V and 6 bases at J, with 7 bases in the middle. The CDR3 runs to 12 residues. Germline CDR1 is SGHNT and CDR2 is YYREEE (reference sequence). Here the CDR3 DNA reads TGTGCCAGCAGCTTGGAGGAGGGCGAGCAGTACTTC. It encodes CASSLEEGEQYF.

Regarding this clone: The sample contains more than one DNA sequence encoding this CDR3. The rearrangement links TRBV5-8 to TRBJ1-1, with 9 bases lining up with TRBD1. Trimming at V came to 2 bases and at J to 7 bases, leaving 6 bases not matched to a gene. The CDR3 is 14 residues long. Germline CDR1 is SGHTS and CDR2 is YDEGEE. The CDR3 sequence is CASSFYRDRVEAFF. The CDR3 nucleotides are TGTGCCAGCAGCTTCTACCGGGACAGGGTTGAAGCTTTCTTT.

The genes are TRBV27 and TRBJ2-2, with D perhaps TRBD2 (6 bases). Germline assignment: CDR1 MNHEY and CDR2 SMNVEV (reference sequence). The length of the CDR3 is 17 residues. The V gene lost 11 bases and the J gene lost 0 bases, with 22 bases spanning the gap. CDR3 DNA sequence: TGTGCCGCCAGGAGGGGCTACGACACCGCGAACACCGGGGAGCTGTTTTTT. It is translated as CAARRGYDTANTGELFF.

V is TRBV15 and J is TRBJ1-5; the match to TRBD1 covers 7 bases. The CDR3 runs 13 residues. Germline CDR1 LNHNV, CDR2 YYDKDF (reference sequence). Trimming took 4 bases from V and 4 from J; bases not matched to a gene: 1. CDR3 coding DNA: TGTGCCACCAGCACGACAGGGAATCAGCCCCAGCATTTT. Protein sequence: CATSTTGNQPQHF.

This clone was seen only a few times. This chain connects TRBV29-1 to TRBJ2-2; the D gene is possibly TRBD1 (6 bases). V lost 7 bases to trimming and J lost 4 bases, with 16 bases between them. This CDR3 spans 14 amino acids. Germline-derived CDR1 and CDR2 are SQVTM and ANQGSEA. The CDR3 here is CSGTRGGSTGELFF. DNA of the CDR3: TGCAGCGGCACACGAGGGGGTAGCACCGGGGAGCTGTTTTTT.

This rearrangement joins TRBV5-4 to TRBJ1-1, with 7 nucleotides matching TRBD1. Trimming at V came to 4 bases and at J to 7 bases, leaving 7 bases not matched to a gene. The CDR3 has 13 residues. CDR1 is SGHNT, CDR2 YYREEE, per germline (reference sequence). The CDR3: CASSLRGTDEAFF. The CDR3 nucleotides are TGTGCCAGCAGCCTCAGGGGGACGGATGAAGCTTTCTTT.

The chain carries TRBV2 and TRBJ1-4, with D hard to call. The V gene lost 2 bases and the J gene lost 0 bases, with 7 bases spanning the gap. CDR1 and CDR2 (germline): SNHLY, FYNNEI. The CDR3 sequence is 15 residues long. CDR3: CASSESTATNEKLFF. DNA of the CDR3: TGTGCCAGCAGTGAATCCACTGCAACTAATGAAAAACTGTTTTTT.

V gene TRBV19 combines with J gene TRBJ1-4; D might be TRBD1 (5 bases). The CDR3 extends over 13 amino acids. V lost 8 bases, J lost 7 bases, and 14 bases lay in between. In germline, CDR1 is LNHDA, CDR2 SQIVND (reference sequence). The CDR3 protein is CASGEQAPEKLFF. Written as DNA, the CDR3 is TGTGCCAGTGGGGAACAGGCTCCTGAAAAACTGTTTTTT.

The gene calls are TRBV6-5 and TRBJ1-1; 8 bases fit TRBD1. The V gene's germline CDR1 is MNHEY and CDR2 SVGAGI. V lost 6 bases and J lost 5; bases outside the gene matches: 8. This CDR3 is built from 14 residues. The CDR3, as DNA: TGTGCCAGCAGCCGAGGACAGGGTCGAACTGAAGCTTTCTTT. The encoded protein is CASSRGQGRTEAFF.

The gene calls are TRBV24-1 and TRBJ1-2; D not resolved. Germline CDR1 is KGHDR and CDR2 is SFDVKD. Trimming stripped 8 bases from V and 8 bases from J, with 8 bases between. This CDR3 has 10 residues. In nucleotides, the CDR3 is TGTGCCACCACCAGTAGCGGCTACACCTTC. Protein product: CATTSSGYTF.

The chain is built from TRBV30 and TRBJ1-1, with no clear D. This CDR3 is 16 amino acids long. Germline V CDR1 and CDR2: GTSNPN, SVGIG (reference sequence). V was trimmed by 2 bases and J by 4 bases, leaving 20 bases between them. CDR3 nucleotide sequence: TGTGCCTGGAGTCCAAAAAGGGCTGGAGGAATCACTGAAGCTTTCTTT. It yields the protein CAWSPKRAGGITEAFF.

The count of this clone is one. This chain joins TRBV6-6 and TRBJ2-1; possibly TRBD1 for D (6 bases). The germline V gene encodes CDR1 MNHNY and CDR2 SVGAGI (reference sequence). This CDR3 has 13 amino acids. Trimming took 2 bases from V and 5 from J, leaving 7 bases between them. For the CDR3, the DNA is TGTGCCAGCAGTTACGCAGGGGACAATGAGCAGTTCTTC. This gives the protein CASSYAGDNEQFF.

CDR3 DNA sequence: TGTGCCAGTTTAGGGGCAGCCAGGAGCGGGGAGCTGTTTTTT. Protein product: CASLGAARSGELFF. The V call is TRBV19, the J call TRBJ2-2; possibly TRBD1 for D (5 bases). CDR1 LNHDA and CDR2 SQIVND come from the germline V gene (reference sequence). V gave up 8 bases and J gave up 7 bases, with 17 bases separating them. The CDR3 is 14 amino acids.